The 25 T cell receptor beta chains below come from one sample, sequenced in a study of blood T cell repertoires in COVID-19. The assay was immunoSEQ multiplex PCR, and TCRdb's table has in-frame clones only and misses some. The top ten hold 25% to 30% of the sample, which has roughly 75,000 clones, roughly 83% seen once. Material for sequencing was peripheral blood. These receptors all stem from a man between 70 and 80 years old with acute or convalescent COVID-19.

The chain recombines TRBV18 with TRBJ2-5, with 10 bases fitting TRBD2. In germline, CDR1 is KGHSH, CDR2 LQKENI. This CDR3 has 14 amino acids. V trimming: 3 bases; J trimming: 4 bases; junction bases outside the gene matches: 2. The CDR3 DNA follows: TGTGCCAGCTCACCCGGGACTAGCGTAGAGACCCAGTACTTC. This translates into CASSPGTSVETQYF.

This chain connects TRBV2 to TRBJ1-2, with 11 bases identical to TRBD1. This CDR3 comprises 17 residues. The J segment lost 8 bases and the V segment lost 5 bases, leaving 16 bases of the junction unmatched. The germline V gene encodes CDR1 SNHLY and CDR2 FYNNEI. The CDR3 loop is CASSRDRGIERVEGYTF. CDR3 sequence (DNA): TGTGCCAGCAGTCGGGACAGGGGGATTGAGCGAGTAGAGGGCTACACCTTC.

The chain carries TRBV10-1 and TRBJ2-7; tentatively, D is TRBD2 (5 bases). Trimming stripped 11 bases from V and 3 bases from J, with 17 bases between. Germline CDR1 and CDR2: WNHNN and SYGVQD (reference sequence). CDR3 length equals 13 residues. The CDR3 nucleotides are TGCGCCCCCCATGGGATAGCGTACTACGAGCAGTACTTC. Translation: CAPHGIAYYEQYF.

The chain carries TRBV19 and TRBJ2-2, with 9 bases fitting TRBD1. The germline gives CDR1 LNHDA, CDR2 SQIVND (reference sequence). Trimming took 6 bases from V and 6 from J; bases not matched to a gene: 14. The CDR3 sequence is 17 residues long. CDR3 sequence reads: CASSDKPGQGSAGELFF. CDR3 nucleotide sequence: TGTGCCAGTAGCGATAAACCGGGACAGGGTTCTGCCGGGGAGCTGTTTTTT.

This clone was recorded once. The V gene is TRBV29-1, the J gene TRBJ1-2; no reliable D call. V lost 2 bases, J lost 5 bases, and 15 bases lay in between. The CDR3 sequence is 14 residues long. The germline V gene has CDR1 SQVTM and CDR2 ANQGSEA. CDR3 in DNA: TGCAGCGTTGAACACGGAGCTACCTCGTATGGCTACACCTTC. It translates to CSVEHGATSYGYTF.

The rearrangement links TRBV19 to TRBJ2-3, with 7 bases that match TRBD1. The V gene end was trimmed by 9 bases and the J gene end by 2 bases; junction bases not matched to a gene: 5. Germline V gene sequence: CDR1 LNHDA, CDR2 SQIVND (reference sequence). This CDR3 spans 13 amino acids. CDR3 protein: CASNRGPTDTQYF. As DNA, the CDR3 is TGTGCCAGCAACAGGGGTCCCACAGATACGCAGTATTTT.

This rearrangement joins TRBV29-1 to TRBJ1-3; 8 bases fit TRBD1. Germline CDR1 is SQVTM and CDR2 is ANQGSEA. V was pared by 8 bases and J by 2 bases, with 5 bases of the junction left unmatched. CDR3 length: 13 amino acids. The CDR3 reads CSFGTGAGNTIYF. Here the CDR3 DNA reads TGCAGCTTTGGGACAGGAGCTGGAAACACCATATATTTT.

The table lists this clone with a count of one. V and J are TRBV7-9 and TRBJ2-7, with a possible D match to TRBD1 (6 bases). The CDR3 contains 15 residues. Germline CDR1 is SEHNR and CDR2 is FQNEAQ (reference sequence). Trimming cost V 3 bases and J 5 bases, with 17 bases left between them. In DNA form, the CDR3 reads TGTGCCAGCAGCTTGTTCGAGGCAGCAGGGGACGAGCAGTACTTC. Protein: CASSLFEAAGDEQYF.

This sequence joins TRBV28 and TRBJ1-1; TRBD1 matches at 9 bases. The CDR3 is made up of 15 amino acids. Trimming cost V 8 bases and J 3 bases; bases outside gene matches: 10. Germline V gene data show CDR1 as MDHEN and CDR2 as SYDVKM. This CDR3 reads CASVSRDRDYTEAFF. CDR3 nucleotides: TGTGCCAGCGTTTCAAGGGACAGGGATTACACTGAAGCTTTCTTT.

The sample holds one count of this clone. The chain employs TRBV3-1 (or the pseudogene TRBV3-2) and TRBJ2-5; D gene ambiguous. Germline V lookup: CDR1 LGHDT, CDR2 YNNKEL (reference sequence). The CDR3 length is 12 residues. With 1 base removed from V and 3 bases from J, the gap between germline ends came to 3 bases. The CDR3: CASSQVKETQYF. In DNA form, the CDR3 reads TGTGCCAGCAGCCAAGTCAAAGAGACCCAGTACTTC.

This rearrangement joins TRBV14 to TRBJ2-5; maybe TRBD1 (6 bases). The germline V gene encodes CDR1 SGHDN and CDR2 FVKESK. CDR3 length: 16 amino acids. The V gene lost 6 bases and the J gene lost 1 base, with 18 bases spanning the gap. This CDR3 reads CASSPMTGRSQETQYF. The CDR3 nucleotides are TGTGCCAGCAGTCCGATGACAGGCCGCTCCCAAGAGACCCAGTACTTC. Variable domain in full (rest from reference TRBV14 and TRBJ2-5): EAGVTQFPSHSVIEKGQTVTLRCDPISGHDNLYWYRRVMGKEIKFLLHFVKESKQDESGMPNNRFLAERTGGTYSTLKVQPAELEDSGVYFCASSPMTGRSQETQYFGPGTRLLVL.

This chain connects TRBV20-1 to TRBJ1-5; 9 nucleotides line up with TRBD1. V was clipped by 3 bases and J by 5 bases; unmatched bases: 5. From germline, CDR1 is DFQATT and CDR2 SNEGSKA (reference sequence). The length of the CDR3 is 14 residues. The CDR3 protein is CSASYRGRDQPQHF. The DNA for the CDR3 is TGCAGTGCTAGTTACAGGGGGCGAGATCAGCCCCAGCATTTT.

The CDR3 region has the DNA TGTGCCAGCAGCCTGGACATCTCCTACGAGCAGTACTTC. Amino acids: CASSLDISYEQYF. The rearrangement joins TRBV5-6 to TRBJ2-7, with D possibly matching TRBD1 (5 bases). Germline-derived CDR1 and CDR2 are SGHDT and YYEEEE. The V end lost 4 bases, the J end lost 0 bases, and 8 bases lay between the germline ends. The CDR3 runs 13 residues.

The chain links TRBV6-2 or TRBV6-3 to TRBJ2-1; 8 bases agree with TRBD2. V shed 0 bases, J shed 0 bases, and the junction held 7 bases outside the gene matches. The length of the CDR3 is 18 residues. Germline CDR1 is MNHEY and CDR2 is SVGEGT. CDR3 protein: CASSYSTGSGISYNEQFF. CDR3 nucleotide sequence: TGTGCCAGCAGTTACTCGACAGGTAGCGGGATCTCCTACAATGAGCAGTTCTTC.

The V and J genes are TRBV6-5 and TRBJ1-5; D is possibly TRBD1 (5 bases). Trimming left V 8 bases short and J 2 bases short, with 10 bases between. CDR1 is MNHEY and CDR2 is SVGAGI in the germline V gene. This CDR3 is 13 amino acids long. CDR3 amino acids: CASSATGNQPQHF. DNA of the CDR3: TGTGCCAGCTCGGCGACAGGCAATCAGCCCCAGCATTTT.

V gene TRBV5-1 combines with J gene TRBJ2-5; unclear D gene. Trimming removed 4 bases from V and 2 bases from J, with 9 bases in between. CDR3 length: 13 residues. Germline CDR1 reads SGHRS; CDR2 reads YFSETQ. CDR3 region: CASSLLLQETQYF. DNA for the CDR3: TGCGCCAGCAGCCTCCTTTTACAAGAGACCCAGTACTTC.

This clone has just one count. V gene TRBV28 combines with J gene TRBJ2-3; D gene ambiguous. The germline V gene encodes CDR1 MDHEN and CDR2 SYDVKM. V was cut by 11 bases and J by 13 bases, with 10 bases left in between. The CDR3 consists of 8 residues. The CDR3 bases are TGTGCCTCCACCCAGGAGTATTTT. It yields the protein CASTQEYF. Based on the CDR3 plus reference TRBV28 and TRBJ2-3, the full variable domain is DVKVTQSSRYLVKRTGEKVFLECVQDMDHENMFWYRQDPGLGLRLIYFSYDVKMKEKGDIPEGYSVSREKKERFSLILESASTNQTSMYLCASTQEYFGPGTRLTVL.

This rearrangement joins TRBV5-1 to TRBJ1-1, with TRBD1 as a possible D gene (6 bases). The CDR3 is made up of 16 amino acids. Germline-derived CDR1 and CDR2 are SGHRS and YFSETQ. With 2 bases removed from V and 4 bases from J, the gap between germline ends came to 18 bases. The DNA for the CDR3 is TGCGCCAGCAGCTTCACCCCGAACAGGGAAAGCACTGAAGCTTTCTTT. It is translated as CASSFTPNRESTEAFF.

The chain uses TRBV20-1 and TRBJ2-1; 10 nucleotides match TRBD2. Germline CDR1 DFQATT, CDR2 SNEGSKA (reference sequence). CDR3 length: 15 amino acids. With 3 bases clipped from V and 9 bases from J, the junction kept 11 bases outside the gene matches. The CDR3 DNA follows: TGCAGTGCTAGTGGCCTAGCGGGAGTTGGAGGTGAGCAGTTCTTC. This sequence encodes CSASGLAGVGGEQFF.

The rearrangement uses TRBV5-5 and TRBJ2-5, with 7 nucleotides matching TRBD1. This CDR3 has 14 residues. CDR1 and CDR2 (germline): SGHKS, YYEKEE (reference sequence). V was pared by 4 bases and J by 5 bases, with 8 bases of the junction left unmatched. CDR3 nucleotide sequence: TGTGCCAGCAGCGCGACCGGGACAGCCGAGACCCAGTACTTC. Its protein is CASSATGTAETQYF. The whole variable domain, filled in from reference TRBV5-5 and TRBJ2-5, reads DAGVTQSPTHLIKTRGQQVTLRCSPISGHKSVSWYQQVLGQGPQFIFQYYEKEERGRGNFPDRFSARQFPNYSSELNVNALLLGDSALYLCASSATGTAETQYFGPGTRLLVL.

The rearrangement links TRBV7-2 to TRBJ1-5; 7 nucleotides line up with TRBD1. Losses at the gene ends were 1 base for V and 2 bases for J; bases not matched to a gene: 8. The length of the CDR3 is 17 residues. CDR1 and CDR2 from the germline V gene are SGHTA and FQGNSA. The CDR3 sequence is CASSLDGRGYGNQPQHF. As DNA, the CDR3 is TGTGCCAGCAGCTTAGATGGCAGGGGGTACGGCAATCAGCCCCAGCATTTT.

The rearrangement uses TRBV3-1 (or the pseudogene TRBV3-2) and TRBJ1-3; D unclear. Trimming took 4 bases from V and 4 from J, leaving 14 bases between them. This CDR3 has 15 residues. CDR1 LGHDT and CDR2 YNNKEL come from the germline V gene (reference sequence). CDR3 residues: CASSPRGWEGNTIYF. The CDR3 DNA is TGTGCCAGCAGCCCCCGAGGGTGGGAAGGAAACACCATATATTTT.

The chain has TRBV5-1 and TRBJ2-7; 11 bases align to TRBD2. Trimming removed 4 bases from V and 2 bases from J; junction bases left unmatched: 5. Germline assignment: CDR1 SGHRS and CDR2 YFSETQ. This CDR3 region has 15 residues. The CDR3 DNA sequence: TGCGCCAGCAGCCAAGGGACTAGCGGAACCTACGAGCAGTACTTC. It codes for CASSQGTSGTYEQYF.

The CDR3 spells CASSVEGISGRTF. DNA for the CDR3: TGTGCCAGCAGCGTAGAGGGGATTTCCGGACGCACCTTC. V and J are TRBV9 and TRBJ1-2, with TRBD1 as a possible D gene (5 bases). V shed 0 bases and J shed 13 bases, with 16 bases lying between them. The CDR3 is made up of 13 amino acids. Germline CDR1 reads SGDLS; CDR2 reads YYNGEE.

V and J are TRBV5-1 and TRBJ2-1; 7 bases match TRBD2. The J segment lost 4 bases and the V segment lost 4 bases, leaving 8 bases of the junction unmatched. The CDR3 runs to 15 residues. Per the germline V gene, CDR1 is SGHRS and CDR2 is YFSETQ. As DNA, the CDR3 is TGCGCCAGCAGCCCCCGGGGGGAAGCTTACAATGAGCAGTTCTTC. This encodes CASSPRGEAYNEQFF.